The 9 T cell receptor beta chains in this list originate from one sample, sequenced in a study of T cell repertoires in cytomegalovirus infection. MiXCR, run by TCRdb on the reads, gives a single entry per CDR3 protein. This table holds tens of thousands of distinct CDR3 sequences, around 3.8% found once. The specimen sequenced was PBMCs. The origin of the receptors is a human donor in good health (CMV status not recorded). Some clones in this sample may be carry-over from other donors' samples.

The CDR3 here is CASSPDRAVEQFF. CDR3 in DNA: TGTGCCAGCAGCCCCGACAGGGCTGTTGAGCAGTTCTTC. The chain recombines TRBV7-2 with TRBJ2-1; 7 bases map to TRBD1. The V and J ends lost 5 bases and 9 bases, in that order; junction bases with no gene match: 7. Germline assignment: CDR1 SGHTA and CDR2 FQGNSA. The CDR3 runs to 13 residues. The full variable domain, with the rest looked up from reference TRBV7-2 and TRBJ2-1, is GAGVSQSPSNKVTEKGKDVELRCDPISGHTALYWYRQSLGQGLEFLIYFQGNSAPDKSGLPSDRFSAERTGGSVSTLTIQRTQQEDSAVYLCASSPDRAVEQFFGPGTRLTVL.

This clonotype appeared many times. The rearrangement joins TRBV20-1 to TRBJ2-5; 7 bases map to TRBD1. The CDR3 extends over 11 amino acids. The V segment lost 6 bases and the J segment 4 bases; nucleotides outside the gene matches: 2. Germline-derived CDR1 and CDR2 are DFQATT and SNEGSKA (reference sequence). In nucleotides, the CDR3 is TGCAGTGCCCACAGGGGAGAGACCCAGTACTTC. Protein product: CSAHRGETQYF.

This clonotype was observed at least ten times. This chain uses TRBV6-5 with TRBJ1-2; 8 bases line up with TRBD1. V shed 7 bases, J shed 8 bases, and the junction held 9 bases outside the gene matches. The CDR3 contains 13 residues. CDR1 and CDR2 from the germline V gene are MNHEY and SVGAGI. The CDR3 nucleotides are TGTGCCAGCACCAAGACAGGGGCCGGGGGCTACACCTTC. Its translation is CASTKTGAGGYTF.

In its sample, this clonotype was seen many times. The V gene is TRBV10-3, the J gene TRBJ2-7; D unresolved. There are 12 residues in the CDR3. Germline lookup yields CDR1 ENHRY and CDR2 SYGVKD. Trimming pared 7 bases from V and 6 bases from J, leaving 13 bases between. As DNA, the CDR3 is TGTGCCATCAACAAAGGTGGGCTCGAGCAGTACTTC. It encodes CAINKGGLEQYF.

This clonotype was seen repeatedly, ten times or more. The chain recombines TRBV7-2 with TRBJ2-1; 11 bases are a match to TRBD1. Per germline, CDR1 SGHTA and CDR2 FQGNSA. The junction had 12 bases not matched to a gene; V was cut back by 5 bases and J by 9 bases. The CDR3 loop spans 16 amino acids. For the CDR3, the DNA is TGTGCCAGCAGCGAATGGACAGGGGGCTTAGTCTCTGAGCAGTTCTTC. Protein: CASSEWTGGLVSEQFF.

In this sample, this clonotype turned up many times. The CDR3 protein is CASSLKGVGAGNTIYF. The DNA for the CDR3 is TGTGCCAGCAGCTTAAAAGGGGTTGGTGCTGGAAACACCATATATTTT. The rearrangement links TRBV11-2 to TRBJ1-3; D might be TRBD1 (5 bases). Germline assignment: CDR1 SGHAT and CDR2 FQNNGV. The V gene lost 2 bases and the J gene lost 2 bases, with 13 bases spanning the gap. The length of the CDR3 is 16 residues.

This clonotype was detected many times. This sequence joins TRBV7-8 and TRBJ2-1; 15 nucleotides match TRBD2. The CDR3 has 20 amino acids. V shed 5 bases, J shed 0 bases, and the junction held 11 bases outside the gene matches. Germline CDR1 is SGHVS and CDR2 is FQNEAQ. The CDR3 bases are TGTGCCAGCAGCCGTTCGGGACTAGCGGGAGGTGGGAGCTCCTACAATGAGCAGTTCTTC. Amino acid sequence: CASSRSGLAGGGSSYNEQFF.

This clonotype was seen many times. J is TRBJ2-3 and V is TRBV7-2; D may correspond to TRBD1 or TRBD2 (6 bases each). Germline-derived CDR1 and CDR2 are SGHTA and FQGNSA. This CDR3 has 14 residues. V was shortened by 2 bases and J by 3 bases, with 9 bases between the two germline ends. Here the CDR3 DNA reads TGTGCCAGCAGCTTAAGGGGGGATACAGATACGCAGTATTTT. This encodes CASSLRGDTDTQYF.

This clonotype was seen many times. This rearrangement joins TRBV7-2 to TRBJ1-3; the D is unclear. The V end was cut by 1 base, the J end by 2 bases, with 15 bases between. There are 17 residues in the CDR3. In germline, CDR1 is SGHTA, CDR2 FQGNSA. CDR3 residues: CASSLVPSEAAGNTIYF. CDR3 DNA: TGTGCCAGCAGCTTAGTTCCCAGCGAAGCGGCTGGAAACACCATATATTTT.